Listed below are T cell receptor beta chains from one sample, sequenced in a study of beta chain features in type 1 diabetes. TCRdb keeps only in-frame clones here, not all; method: immunoSEQ multiplex PCR. The sample yields about 6,000 clones, roughly 70% seen once. The sequenced sample consisted of Tregs from blood. These receptors were collected from a man younger than 35 in good health. The CDR3 runs from the conserved cysteine through the conserved F or W. The D gene is left open where the match is weak. Clone size appears in some rows only: once, few, many, or a class for an expanded clone.

v_call: TRBV18; j_call: TRBJ1-2; d_call: TRBD1; clone_size: few; cdr3_nt: TGTGCCAGCCGAGACGGGACAGGGAACTATGGCTACACCTTC; cdr3_aa: CASRDGTGNYGYTF
v_call: TRBV6-5; j_call: TRBJ2-3; d_call: TRBD2; clone_size: once; cdr3_nt: TGTGCCAGCAGTCTTCGCGGGGGTACAGATACGCAGTATTTT; cdr3_aa: CASSLRGGTDTQYF
v_call: TRBV28; j_call: TRBJ1-5; d_call: TRBD1; clone_size: NA; cdr3_nt: TGTGCCAGCAATGGACAGGGAAGCAATCAGCCCCAGCATTTT; cdr3_aa: CASNGQGSNQPQHF
v_call: TRBV28; j_call: TRBJ1-2; d_call: NA; clone_size: NA; cdr3_nt: TGTGCCAGCAGTTTTGCAGGCTATGGCTACACCTTC; cdr3_aa: CASSFAGYGYTF
v_call: TRBV30; j_call: TRBJ2-3; d_call: NA; clone_size: few; cdr3_nt: TGTGCCTGGAGTCCTCGGGGCACAGATACGCAGTATTTT; cdr3_aa: CAWSPRGTDTQYF
v_call: TRBV6-5; j_call: TRBJ2-7; d_call: NA; clone_size: once; cdr3_nt: TGTGCCAGCAGTTACAAAACCCCAGGTCCCCAGTACGAGCAGTACTTC; cdr3_aa: CASSYKTPGPQYEQYF
v_call: TRBV19; j_call: TRBJ2-3; d_call: TRBD2; clone_size: NA; cdr3_nt: TGTGCCAGTAGTACGGGACTAGCGGGGGCCACAGATACGCAGTATTTT; cdr3_aa: CASSTGLAGATDTQYF
v_call: TRBV6-5; j_call: TRBJ2-5; d_call: NA; clone_size: NA; cdr3_nt: TGTGCCAGCAGTTACGAGGCGACCCAGTACTTC; cdr3_aa: CASSYEATQYF
v_call: TRBV7-2; j_call: TRBJ2-2; d_call: TRBD2; clone_size: NA; cdr3_nt: TGTGCCAGCAGGCTCCTAGCGGGGGAGACCGGGGAGCTGTTTTTT; cdr3_aa: CASRLLAGETGELFF
v_call: TRBV9; j_call: TRBJ1-4; d_call: NA; clone_size: NA; cdr3_nt: TGTGCCAGCAGCCCTGAGGGAGGACAAGCTGAAAAACTGTTTTTT; cdr3_aa: CASSPEGGQAEKLFF
v_call: TRBV6-5; j_call: TRBJ1-2; d_call: NA; clone_size: NA; cdr3_nt: TGTGCCAGCAGTAGCCCTAGACTAACTGGCTATGGCTACACCTTC; cdr3_aa: CASSSPRLTGYGYTF
v_call: TRBV12-5; j_call: TRBJ2-3; d_call: NA; clone_size: NA; cdr3_nt: TGTGCTAGTGCCCCTCAGGGGGGTGGCGCAGATACGCAGTATTTT; cdr3_aa: CASAPQGGGADTQYF
v_call: TRBV7-8; j_call: TRBJ1-1; d_call: NA; clone_size: NA; cdr3_nt: TGTGCCAGCAGCCCCCAATCGGGACTTGAAGCTTTCTTT; cdr3_aa: CASSPQSGLEAFF
v_call: TRBV7-9; j_call: TRBJ2-7; d_call: TRBD2; clone_size: NA; cdr3_nt: TGTGCCAGCAGCTCGACGGGAGGGGTCGCCATCTACGAGCAGTACTTC; cdr3_aa: CASSSTGGVAIYEQYF
v_call: TRBV5-1; j_call: TRBJ2-1; d_call: TRBD2; clone_size: NA; cdr3_nt: TGCGCCAGCAGCTTGGCGGGGGGAAGGGGGCAGTTCTTC; cdr3_aa: CASSLAGGRGQFF
v_call: TRBV19; j_call: TRBJ2-1; d_call: TRBD2; clone_size: few; cdr3_nt: TGTGCCAGTAGTATGGGAGCGGGGGGTTACAATGAGCAGTTCTTC; cdr3_aa: CASSMGAGGYNEQFF
v_call: TRBV18; j_call: TRBJ2-2; d_call: NA; clone_size: once; cdr3_nt: TGTGCCAGCTCACCACTGAGTTTTACCACCGGGGAGCTGTTTTTT; cdr3_aa: CASSPLSFTTGELFF
v_call: TRBV7-2; j_call: TRBJ1-5; d_call: TRBD1; clone_size: NA; cdr3_nt: TGTGCCAGCAGCTCCGGGGGACAGGGGGCTCAGCCCCAGCATTTT; cdr3_aa: CASSSGGQGAQPQHF
v_call: TRBV19; j_call: TRBJ2-7; d_call: TRBD2; clone_size: few; cdr3_nt: TGTGCCAGTAGAGCTAGCGGGGGTCTCTACGAGCAGTACTTC; cdr3_aa: CASRASGGLYEQYF
v_call: TRBV7-8; j_call: TRBJ2-3; d_call: TRBD2; clone_size: NA; cdr3_nt: TGTGCCAGTACCCTTAGCGGGGGGGCCACAGATACGCAGTATTTT; cdr3_aa: CASTLSGGATDTQYF
v_call: TRBV29-1; j_call: TRBJ2-2; d_call: NA; clone_size: few; cdr3_nt: TGCAGCGTTTCCGAACAAGGGGCGGACACCGGGGAGCTGTTTTTT; cdr3_aa: CSVSEQGADTGELFF
v_call: TRBV5-8; j_call: TRBJ2-4; d_call: NA; clone_size: NA; cdr3_nt: TGTGCCAGCAGCTTGGCCGAGCGCATTCAGTACTTC; cdr3_aa: CASSLAERIQYF
v_call: TRBV4-2; j_call: TRBJ2-2; d_call: NA; clone_size: NA; cdr3_nt: TGTGCCAGCAGCCTTCAGGGTGACACCGGGGAGCTGTTTTTT; cdr3_aa: CASSLQGDTGELFF
v_call: TRBV7-2; j_call: TRBJ2-3; d_call: TRBD2; clone_size: NA; cdr3_nt: TGTGCCAGCAGCTTAACCAGCGGGGGGGCCGGCACAGATACGCAGTATTTT; cdr3_aa: CASSLTSGGAGTDTQYF
v_call: TRBV28; j_call: TRBJ2-7; d_call: NA; clone_size: NA; cdr3_nt: TGTGCCAGCAGAGGACCTCCGGGACCGAAAAAGGGGGGGGTGGGGGAGCAGTACTTC; cdr3_aa: CASRGPPGPKKGGVGEQYF
v_call: TRBV11-2; j_call: TRBJ2-3; d_call: NA; clone_size: few; cdr3_nt: TGTGCCAGCAGCCCTAGCACAGATACGCAGTATTTT; cdr3_aa: CASSPSTDTQYF
v_call: TRBV29-1; j_call: TRBJ1-5; d_call: NA; clone_size: few; cdr3_nt: TGCAGCGTCTCCAGGGGTGTGGGTCAGCCCCAGCATTTT; cdr3_aa: CSVSRGVGQPQHF
v_call: TRBV7-9; j_call: TRBJ2-3; d_call: NA; clone_size: NA; cdr3_nt: TGTGCCAGCAGCTTAACGGGGGGCATGGCAGATACGCAGTATTTT; cdr3_aa: CASSLTGGMADTQYF
v_call: TRBV6-6; j_call: TRBJ2-5; d_call: TRBD2; clone_size: NA; cdr3_nt: TGTGCCACCACCCAACCCAGCGGGGGGGCCGAAGAGACCCAGTACTTC; cdr3_aa: CATTQPSGGAEETQYF
v_call: TRBV7-3; j_call: TRBJ2-1; d_call: NA; clone_size: NA; cdr3_nt: TGTGCCAGCAGCCTCCAGGGCTTCGGCAGCTCCTACAATGAGCAGTTCTTC; cdr3_aa: CASSLQGFGSSYNEQFF
v_call: TRBV13; j_call: TRBJ2-7; d_call: TRBD2; clone_size: NA; cdr3_nt: TGTGCCAGCAGACGTAGCGGGGGGCCGAGACCCTACGAGCAGTACTTC; cdr3_aa: CASRRSGGPRPYEQYF
v_call: TRBV6-4; j_call: TRBJ1-1; d_call: NA; clone_size: few; cdr3_nt: TGTGCCAGCAGGCTTCAACAGGGGAACACTGAAGCTTTCTTT; cdr3_aa: CASRLQQGNTEAFF
v_call: TRBV7-2; j_call: TRBJ2-1; d_call: TRBD2; clone_size: NA; cdr3_nt: TGTGCCAGCAGCCAGGGACTAGCGGGGGCGAGCTCCTACAATGAGCAGTTCTTC; cdr3_aa: CASSQGLAGASSYNEQFF
v_call: TRBV30; j_call: TRBJ1-6; d_call: NA; clone_size: NA; cdr3_nt: TGTGCCTGGAGTGTACTCGACTTAAATAATTCACCCCTCCACTTT; cdr3_aa: CAWSVLDLNNSPLHF
v_call: TRBV11-2; j_call: TRBJ1-5; d_call: NA; clone_size: NA; cdr3_nt: TGTGCCAGCAGCTTGAATTCCGGGGGCAATCAGCCCCAGCATTTT; cdr3_aa: CASSLNSGGNQPQHF
v_call: TRBV7-2; j_call: TRBJ2-1; d_call: NA; clone_size: NA; cdr3_nt: TGTGCCAGCAGCTTAGCGGGACTTTCCCCTGAGAAGTTCTTC; cdr3_aa: CASSLAGLSPEKFF
v_call: TRBV4-3; j_call: TRBJ2-7; d_call: NA; clone_size: NA; cdr3_nt: TGCGCCAGCAGCCAGAGGGTGTCGGACGAGCAGTACTTC; cdr3_aa: CASSQRVSDEQYF
v_call: TRBV19; j_call: TRBJ1-2; d_call: TRBD1; clone_size: few; cdr3_nt: TGTGCCAGTACCCTGGGGACAGGGGTCCCTAACTATGGCTACACCTTC; cdr3_aa: CASTLGTGVPNYGYTF
v_call: TRBV6-5; j_call: TRBJ1-2; d_call: TRBD1; clone_size: NA; cdr3_nt: TGTGCCAGCAGTTACCGGACAGGGGGCCTTGGCTACACCTTC; cdr3_aa: CASSYRTGGLGYTF
v_call: TRBV10-3; j_call: TRBJ2-6; d_call: TRBD1; clone_size: NA; cdr3_nt: TGTGCCATCAGTCGGGACAGGGGCTCTGGGGCCAACGTCCTGACTTTC; cdr3_aa: CAISRDRGSGANVLTF
v_call: TRBV2; j_call: TRBJ2-3; d_call: NA; clone_size: NA; cdr3_nt: TGTGCCAGCAAGTGGAGGACTCTACACACAGATACGCAGTATTTT; cdr3_aa: CASKWRTLHTDTQYF